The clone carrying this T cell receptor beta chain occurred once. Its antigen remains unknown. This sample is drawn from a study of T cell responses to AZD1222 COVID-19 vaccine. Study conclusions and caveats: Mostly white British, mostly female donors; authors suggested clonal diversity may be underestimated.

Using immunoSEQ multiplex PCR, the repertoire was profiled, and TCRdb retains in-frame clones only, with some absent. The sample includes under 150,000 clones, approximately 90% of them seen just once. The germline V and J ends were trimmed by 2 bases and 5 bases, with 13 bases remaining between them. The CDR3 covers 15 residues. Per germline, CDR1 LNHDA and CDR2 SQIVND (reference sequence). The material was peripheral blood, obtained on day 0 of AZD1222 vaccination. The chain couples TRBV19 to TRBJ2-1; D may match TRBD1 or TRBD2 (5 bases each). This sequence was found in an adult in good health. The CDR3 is CASSIRGEGNNEQFF. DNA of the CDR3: TGTGCCAGTAGTATAAGAGGCGAGGGGAACAATGAGCAGTTCTTC. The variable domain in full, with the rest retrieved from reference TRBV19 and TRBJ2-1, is DGGITQSPKYLFRKEGQNVTLSCEQNLNHDAMYWYRQDPGQGLRLIYYSQIVNDFQKGDIAEGYSVSREKKESFPLTVTSAQKNPTAFYLCASSIRGEGNNEQFFGPGTRLTVL.